This TCR beta chain emerged from a study of blood T cell repertoires in COVID-19. In the authors' workflow: Amplifying reference gene primers gave estimates of nucleated cell counts. Only in-frame clones appear in the TCRdb table, and some are missing; sequencing was by immunoSEQ multiplex PCR. V and J calls and clone size come straight from that table; D and trimming were deduced from the DNA. The profile shows 200,000 to 250,000 clones, 88% of them singletons. The germline CDR1 and CDR2 sequences are SGHKS and YYEKEE (reference sequence). V lost 4 bases to trimming and J lost 6 bases; unmatched junction nucleotides: 26. CDR3 size: 20 residues.

The sequenced material came from PBMCs or T cells enriched from blood (not recorded which). This sequence joins TRBV5-5 and TRBJ2-3, with 7 bases that match TRBD1. The TCR was taken from a woman in her forties or fifties with acute COVID-19. CDR3 residues: CASSPGEGAHADQTPDTQYF. CDR3 nucleotide sequence: TGTGCCAGCAGCCCGGGCGAGGGGGCCCATGCGGACCAGACACCGGATACGCAGTATTTT.